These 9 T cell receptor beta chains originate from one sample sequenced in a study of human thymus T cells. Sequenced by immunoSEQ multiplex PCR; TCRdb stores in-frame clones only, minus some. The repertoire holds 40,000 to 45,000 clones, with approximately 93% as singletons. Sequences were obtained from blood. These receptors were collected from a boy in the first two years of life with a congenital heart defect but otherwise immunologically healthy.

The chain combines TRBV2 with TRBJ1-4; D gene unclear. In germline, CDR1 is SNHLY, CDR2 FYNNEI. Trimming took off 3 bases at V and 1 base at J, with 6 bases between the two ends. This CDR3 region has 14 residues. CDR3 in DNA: TGTGCCAGCAGTGACTGGATAACTAATGAAAAACTGTTTTTT. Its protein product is CASSDWITNEKLFF.

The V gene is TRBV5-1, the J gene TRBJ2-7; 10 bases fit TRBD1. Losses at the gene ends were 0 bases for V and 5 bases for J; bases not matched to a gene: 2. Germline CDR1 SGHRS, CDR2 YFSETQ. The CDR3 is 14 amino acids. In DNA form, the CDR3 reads TGCGCCAGCAGCTTGGGGGACAGGGGAAACGAGCAGTACTTC. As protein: CASSLGDRGNEQYF.

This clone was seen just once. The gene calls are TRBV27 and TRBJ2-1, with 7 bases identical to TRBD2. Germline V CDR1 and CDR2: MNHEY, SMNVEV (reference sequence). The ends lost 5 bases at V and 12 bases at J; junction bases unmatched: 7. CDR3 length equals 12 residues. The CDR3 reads CASSGRTRGQFF. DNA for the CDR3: TGTGCCAGCAGTGGGCGGACTAGAGGGCAGTTCTTC.

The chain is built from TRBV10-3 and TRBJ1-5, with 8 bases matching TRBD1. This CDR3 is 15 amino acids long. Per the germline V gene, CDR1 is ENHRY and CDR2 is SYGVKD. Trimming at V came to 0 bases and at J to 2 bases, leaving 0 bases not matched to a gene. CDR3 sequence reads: CAISESTGGNQPQHF. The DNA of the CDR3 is TGTGCCATCAGTGAGTCGACAGGGGGCAATCAGCCCCAGCATTTT.

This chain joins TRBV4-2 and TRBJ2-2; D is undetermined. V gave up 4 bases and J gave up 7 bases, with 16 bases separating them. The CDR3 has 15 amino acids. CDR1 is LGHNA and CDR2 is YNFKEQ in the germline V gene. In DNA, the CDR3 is TGTGCCAGCAGCCGCAACAGTCACCTCTACGGGGAGCTGTTTTTT. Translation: CASSRNSHLYGELFF.

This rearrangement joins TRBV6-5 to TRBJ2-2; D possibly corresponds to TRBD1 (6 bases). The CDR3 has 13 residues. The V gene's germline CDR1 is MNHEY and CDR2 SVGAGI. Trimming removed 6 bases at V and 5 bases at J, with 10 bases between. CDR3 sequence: CASSRGGTGELFF. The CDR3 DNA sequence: TGTGCCAGCAGCAGAGGGGGAACCGGGGAGCTGTTTTTT.

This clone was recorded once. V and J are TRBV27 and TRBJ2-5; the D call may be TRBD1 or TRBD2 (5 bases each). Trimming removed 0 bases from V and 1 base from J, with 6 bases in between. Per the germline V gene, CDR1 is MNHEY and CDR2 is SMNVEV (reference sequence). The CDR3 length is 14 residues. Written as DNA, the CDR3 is TGTGCCAGCAGTTTATCGGGGGTCCAAGAGACCCAGTACTTC. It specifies CASSLSGVQETQYF.

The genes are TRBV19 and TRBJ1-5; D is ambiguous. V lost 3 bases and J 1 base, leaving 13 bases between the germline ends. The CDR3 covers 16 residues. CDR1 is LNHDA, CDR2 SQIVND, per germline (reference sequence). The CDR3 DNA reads TGTGCCAGTAGTATCTTCGGAAGGTGGAGCAATCAGCCCCAGCATTTT. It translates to CASSIFGRWSNQPQHF.

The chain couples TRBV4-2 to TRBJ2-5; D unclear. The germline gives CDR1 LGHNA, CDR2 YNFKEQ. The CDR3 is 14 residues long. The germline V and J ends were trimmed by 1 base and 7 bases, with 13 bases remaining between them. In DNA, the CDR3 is TGTGCCAGCAGCCAAGTGGAACCATCAGCGACCCAGTACTTC. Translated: CASSQVEPSATQYF.